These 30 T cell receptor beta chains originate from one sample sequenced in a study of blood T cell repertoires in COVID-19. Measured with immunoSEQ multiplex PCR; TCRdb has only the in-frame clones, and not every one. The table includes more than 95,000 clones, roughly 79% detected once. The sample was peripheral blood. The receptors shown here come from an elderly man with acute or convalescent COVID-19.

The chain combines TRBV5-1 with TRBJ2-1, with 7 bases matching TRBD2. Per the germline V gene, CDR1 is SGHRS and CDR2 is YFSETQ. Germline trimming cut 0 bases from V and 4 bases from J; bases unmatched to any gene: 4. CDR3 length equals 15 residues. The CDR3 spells CASSLESGDYNEQFF. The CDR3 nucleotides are TGCGCCAGCAGCTTGGAGAGCGGGGATTACAATGAGCAGTTCTTC.

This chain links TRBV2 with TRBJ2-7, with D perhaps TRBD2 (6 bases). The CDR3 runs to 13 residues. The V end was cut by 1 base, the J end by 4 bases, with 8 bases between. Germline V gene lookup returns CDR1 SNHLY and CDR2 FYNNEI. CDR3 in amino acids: CASSEEGTYEQYF. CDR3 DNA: TGTGCCAGCAGTGAAGAGGGGACTTACGAGCAGTACTTC.

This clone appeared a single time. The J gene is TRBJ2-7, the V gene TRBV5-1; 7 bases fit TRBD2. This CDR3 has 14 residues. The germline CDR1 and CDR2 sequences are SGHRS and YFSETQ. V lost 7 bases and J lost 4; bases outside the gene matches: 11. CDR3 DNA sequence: TGCGCCAGCGCTGAGGGACTAAAGATTTACGAGCAGTACTTC. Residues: CASAEGLKIYEQYF.

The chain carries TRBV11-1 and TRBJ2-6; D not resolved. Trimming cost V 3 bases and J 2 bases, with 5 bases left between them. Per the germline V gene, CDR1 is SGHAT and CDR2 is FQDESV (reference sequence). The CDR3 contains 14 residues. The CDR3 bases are TGTGCCAGCAGCTTTGCAGCTGGGGCCAACGTCCTGACTTTC. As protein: CASSFAAGANVLTF. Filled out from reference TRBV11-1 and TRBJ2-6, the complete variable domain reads EAEVAQSPRYKITEKSQAVAFWCDPISGHATLYWYRQILGQGPELLVQFQDESVVDDSQLPKDRFSAERLKGVDSTLKIQPAELGDSAMYLCASSFAAGANVLTFGAGSRLTVL.

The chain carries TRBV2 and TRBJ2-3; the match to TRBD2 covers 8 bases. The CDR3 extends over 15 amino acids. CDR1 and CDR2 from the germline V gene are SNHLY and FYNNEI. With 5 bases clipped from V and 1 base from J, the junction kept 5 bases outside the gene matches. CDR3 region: CASSLTSAGTDTQYF. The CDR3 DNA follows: TGTGCCAGCAGTTTGACTAGCGCCGGCACAGATACGCAGTATTTT.

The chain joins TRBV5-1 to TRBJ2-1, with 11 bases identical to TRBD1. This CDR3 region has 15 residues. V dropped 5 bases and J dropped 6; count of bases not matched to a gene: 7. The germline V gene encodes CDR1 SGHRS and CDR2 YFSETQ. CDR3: CASRTGQGARNEQFF. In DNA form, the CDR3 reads TGCGCCAGCAGAACCGGACAGGGGGCGCGCAATGAGCAGTTCTTC.

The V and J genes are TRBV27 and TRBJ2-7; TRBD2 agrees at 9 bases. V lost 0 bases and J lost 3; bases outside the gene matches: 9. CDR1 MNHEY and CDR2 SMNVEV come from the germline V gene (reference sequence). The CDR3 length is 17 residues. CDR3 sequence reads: CASSLSKTSGIHYEQYF. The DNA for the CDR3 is TGTGCCAGCAGTTTATCGAAGACTAGCGGAATTCACTACGAGCAGTACTTC.

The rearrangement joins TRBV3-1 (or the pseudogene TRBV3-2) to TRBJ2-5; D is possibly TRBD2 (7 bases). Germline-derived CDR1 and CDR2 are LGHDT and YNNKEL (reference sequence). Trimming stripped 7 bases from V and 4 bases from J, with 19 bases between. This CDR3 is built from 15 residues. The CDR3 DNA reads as TGTGCCAGCACCAGGGGAGGGGGTACCCCAGAGACCCAGTACTTC. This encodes CASTRGGGTPETQYF.

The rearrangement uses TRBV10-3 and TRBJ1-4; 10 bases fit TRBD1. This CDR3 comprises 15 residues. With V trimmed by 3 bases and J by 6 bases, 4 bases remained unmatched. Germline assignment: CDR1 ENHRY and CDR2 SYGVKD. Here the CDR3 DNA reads TGTGCCATCAGTGACGACAGGGGGCAGGATGAAAAACTGTTTTTT. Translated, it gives CAISDDRGQDEKLFF.

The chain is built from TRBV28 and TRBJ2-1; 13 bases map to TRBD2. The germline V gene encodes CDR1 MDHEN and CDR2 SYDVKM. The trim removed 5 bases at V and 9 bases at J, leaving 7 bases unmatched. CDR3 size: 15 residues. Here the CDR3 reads CASSPPGLAGSEQFF. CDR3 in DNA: TGTGCCAGCAGTCCACCGGGACTAGCGGGAAGTGAGCAGTTCTTC.

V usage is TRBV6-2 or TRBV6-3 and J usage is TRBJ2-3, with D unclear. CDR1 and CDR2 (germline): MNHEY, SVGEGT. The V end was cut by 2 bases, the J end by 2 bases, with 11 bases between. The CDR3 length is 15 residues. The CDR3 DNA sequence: TGTGCCAGCAGTTACGCGGATGAGAACACAGATACGCAGTATTTT. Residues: CASSYADENTDTQYF.

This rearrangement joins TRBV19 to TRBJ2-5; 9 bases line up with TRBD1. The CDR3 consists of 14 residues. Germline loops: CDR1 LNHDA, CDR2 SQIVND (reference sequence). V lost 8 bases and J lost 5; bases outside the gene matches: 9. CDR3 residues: CASRDRGLTETQYF. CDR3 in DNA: TGTGCCAGTCGTGACAGGGGGTTGACCGAGACCCAGTACTTC. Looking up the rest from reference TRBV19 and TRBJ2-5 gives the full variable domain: DGGITQSPKYLFRKEGQNVTLSCEQNLNHDAMYWYRQDPGQGLRLIYYSQIVNDFQKGDIAEGYSVSREKKESFPLTVTSAQKNPTAFYLCASRDRGLTETQYFGPGTRLLVL.

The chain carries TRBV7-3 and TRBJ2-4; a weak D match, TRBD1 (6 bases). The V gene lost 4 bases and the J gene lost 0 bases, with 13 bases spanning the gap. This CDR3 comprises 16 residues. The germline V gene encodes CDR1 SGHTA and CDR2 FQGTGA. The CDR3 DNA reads TGTGCCAGCAGCTCAGACAGGAGATTAGCCAAAAACATTCAGTACTTC. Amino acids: CASSSDRRLAKNIQYF.

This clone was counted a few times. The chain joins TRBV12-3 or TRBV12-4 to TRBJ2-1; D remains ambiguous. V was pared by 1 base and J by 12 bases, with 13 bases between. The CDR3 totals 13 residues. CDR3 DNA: TGTGCCAGCAGTTTAGGGTCCTTCGAGGCGCAGTTCTTC. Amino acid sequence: CASSLGSFEAQFF.

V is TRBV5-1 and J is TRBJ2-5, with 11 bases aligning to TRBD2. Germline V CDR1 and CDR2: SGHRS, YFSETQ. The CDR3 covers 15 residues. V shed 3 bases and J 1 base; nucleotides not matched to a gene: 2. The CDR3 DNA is TGCGCCAGCAGCTCCACTAGCGGGAGCCAAGAGACCCAGTACTTC. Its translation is CASSSTSGSQETQYF.

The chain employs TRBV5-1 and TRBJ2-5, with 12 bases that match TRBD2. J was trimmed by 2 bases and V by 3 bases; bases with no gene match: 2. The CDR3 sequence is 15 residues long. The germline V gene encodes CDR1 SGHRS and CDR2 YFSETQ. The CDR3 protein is CASSWGTSGQETQYF. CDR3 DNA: TGCGCCAGCAGCTGGGGGACTAGCGGGCAAGAGACCCAGTACTTC.

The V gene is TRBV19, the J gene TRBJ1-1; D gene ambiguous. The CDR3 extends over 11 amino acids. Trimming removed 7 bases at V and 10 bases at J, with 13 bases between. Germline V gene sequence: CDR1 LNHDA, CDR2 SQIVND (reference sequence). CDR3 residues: CASTSTLVAFF. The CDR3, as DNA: TGTGCCAGTACCTCGACATTAGTAGCTTTCTTT.

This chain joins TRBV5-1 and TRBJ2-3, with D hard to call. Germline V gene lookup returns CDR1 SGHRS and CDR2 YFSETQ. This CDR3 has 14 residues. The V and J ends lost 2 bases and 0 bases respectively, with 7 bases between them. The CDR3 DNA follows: TGCGCCAGCAGCTTCCAGACTAGCACAGATACGCAGTATTTT. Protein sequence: CASSFQTSTDTQYF.

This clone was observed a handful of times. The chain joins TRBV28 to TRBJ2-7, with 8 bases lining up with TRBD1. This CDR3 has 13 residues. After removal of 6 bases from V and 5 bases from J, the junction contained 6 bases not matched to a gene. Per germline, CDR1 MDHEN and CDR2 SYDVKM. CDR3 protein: CASRGTGWDEQYF. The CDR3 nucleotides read TGTGCCAGCAGGGGGACAGGATGGGACGAGCAGTACTTC. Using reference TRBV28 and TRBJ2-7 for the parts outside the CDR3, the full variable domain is DVKVTQSSRYLVKRTGEKVFLECVQDMDHENMFWYRQDPGLGLRLIYFSYDVKMKEKGDIPEGYSVSREKKERFSLILESASTNQTSMYLCASRGTGWDEQYFGPGTRLTVT.

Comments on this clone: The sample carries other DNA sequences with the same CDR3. The CDR3, as DNA: TGTGCCAGCTCACCGAGCCGCACAGATACGCAGTATTTT. Translation: CASSPSRTDTQYF. This chain links TRBV18 with TRBJ2-3; D is undetermined. The CDR3 loop spans 13 amino acids. V was pared by 3 bases and J by 1 base, with 5 bases between. In germline, CDR1 is KGHSH, CDR2 LQKENI.

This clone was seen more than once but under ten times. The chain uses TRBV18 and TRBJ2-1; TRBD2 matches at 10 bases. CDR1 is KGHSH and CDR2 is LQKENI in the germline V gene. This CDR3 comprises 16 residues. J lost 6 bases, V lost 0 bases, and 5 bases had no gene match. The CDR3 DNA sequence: TGTGCCAGCTCACCACCGGCCAGCGGGAGGGCCAATGAGCAGTTCTTC. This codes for CASSPPASGRANEQFF.

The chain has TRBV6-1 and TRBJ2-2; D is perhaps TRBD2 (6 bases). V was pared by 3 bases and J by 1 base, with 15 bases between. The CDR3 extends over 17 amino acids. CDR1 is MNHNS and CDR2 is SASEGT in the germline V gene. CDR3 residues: CASSEVGGSWNTGELFF. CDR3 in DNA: TGTGCCAGCAGTGAGGTGGGGGGTTCGTGGAACACCGGGGAGCTGTTTTTT.

Here the CDR3 DNA reads TGCGCCAGCAGCTCAGCGGGAGGGAATGAGCAGTTCTTC. Its translation is CASSSAGGNEQFF. The chain has TRBV10-2 and TRBJ2-1, with 10 bases aligning to TRBD2. The CDR3 totals 13 residues. CDR1 is WSHSY, CDR2 SAAADI, per germline. The ends lost 6 bases at V and 7 bases at J; junction bases unmatched: 3.

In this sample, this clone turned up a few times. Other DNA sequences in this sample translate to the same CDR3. The CDR3, as DNA: TGTGCCAGCTCACCACGCCAGACTGGGGCCAACGTCCTGACTTTC. This codes for CASSPRQTGANVLTF. The chain employs TRBV18 and TRBJ2-6; D not certain. The CDR3 covers 15 residues. The V end lost 1 base, the J end lost 2 bases, and 6 bases lay between the germline ends. CDR1 and CDR2 (germline): KGHSH, LQKENI. The full variable domain, completed using reference TRBV18 and TRBJ2-6, is NAGVMQNPRHLVRRRGQEARLRCSPMKGHSHVYWYRQLPEEGLKFMVYLQKENIIDESGMPKERFSAEFPKEGPSILRIQQVVRGDSAAYFCASSPRQTGANVLTFGAGSRLTVL.

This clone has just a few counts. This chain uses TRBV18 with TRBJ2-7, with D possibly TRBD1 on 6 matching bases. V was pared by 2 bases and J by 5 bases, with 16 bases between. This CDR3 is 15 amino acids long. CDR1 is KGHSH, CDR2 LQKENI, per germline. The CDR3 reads CASSPSAAGAHEQYF. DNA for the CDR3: TGTGCCAGCTCACCATCGGCGGCAGGGGCCCACGAGCAGTACTTC.

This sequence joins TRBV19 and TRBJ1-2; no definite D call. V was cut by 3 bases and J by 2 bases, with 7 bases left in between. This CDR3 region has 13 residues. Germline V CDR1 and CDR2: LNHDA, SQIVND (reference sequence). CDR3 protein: CASSITPNYGYTF. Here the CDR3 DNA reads TGTGCCAGTAGTATTACACCCAACTATGGCTACACCTTC.

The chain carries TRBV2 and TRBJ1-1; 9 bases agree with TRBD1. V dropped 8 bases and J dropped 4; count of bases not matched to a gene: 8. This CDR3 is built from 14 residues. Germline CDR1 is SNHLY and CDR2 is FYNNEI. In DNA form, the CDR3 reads TGTGCCAGCCTCAAAGGGGGACAGGGCACTGAAGCTTTCTTT. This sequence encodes CASLKGGQGTEAFF. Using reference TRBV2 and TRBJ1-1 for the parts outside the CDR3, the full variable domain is EPEVTQTPSHQVTQMGQEVILRCVPISNHLYFYWYRQILGQKVEFLVSFYNNEISEKSEIFDDQFSVERPDGSNFTLKIRSTKLEDSAMYFCASLKGGQGTEAFFGQGTRLTVV.

CDR3 nucleotides: TGTGCCAGCACCCAATTCCCTAGCGGTTCCTACAATGAGCAGTTCTTC. Protein: CASTQFPSGSYNEQFF. The chain uses TRBV28 and TRBJ2-1, with TRBD2 matching over 7 bases. There are 16 residues in the CDR3. CDR1 is MDHEN and CDR2 is SYDVKM in the germline V gene. V was clipped by 7 bases and J by 1 base; unmatched bases: 10.

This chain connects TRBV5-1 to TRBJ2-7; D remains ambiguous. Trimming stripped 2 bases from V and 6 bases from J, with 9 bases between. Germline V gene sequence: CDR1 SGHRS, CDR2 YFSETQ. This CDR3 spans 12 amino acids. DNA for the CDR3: TGCGCCAGCAGCTTTAGTTCGTCCGAGCAGTACTTC. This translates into CASSFSSSEQYF.

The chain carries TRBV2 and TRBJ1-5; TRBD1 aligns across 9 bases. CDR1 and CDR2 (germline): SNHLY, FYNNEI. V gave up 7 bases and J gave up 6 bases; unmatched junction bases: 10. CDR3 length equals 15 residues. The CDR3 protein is CASNTIRTGVQPQHF. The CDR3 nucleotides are TGTGCCAGCAACACCATCAGGACAGGGGTTCAGCCCCAGCATTTT.